This TCR beta chain was sequenced in a study of shared clonotypes between healthy human individuals. At the level of the study: Participating donors consisted of a couple of women and three men aged 18 to 49. Whole-study results and caveats: Generation probabilities of non-shared clonotypes were lower (relative to those shared by all four donors).

As regards this clone: Antigen: not known.

Germline V gives CDR1 SGDLS, CDR2 YYNGEE. With 4 bases removed from V and 9 bases from J, the gap between germline ends came to 12 bases. The CDR3 is 12 amino acids. Naive CD8 isolation took CD45RO-negative cells positively selected for CCR7 and excluded terminally differentiated effector memory CD45RA+ cells. Healthy and HIV-negative, the adult donors had no recent acute infections or vaccinations. Researchers ran the assay at a deep level. Profiling relied on immunoSEQ multiplex PCR, and the TCRdb table lists in-frame clones only, not all of them. The profile shows roughly 2,000,000 clones, around 93% of them singletons.

The sequence derives from a man aged 18 to 30 in good health. Some clones in this sample may be carry-over from other donors' samples. The sample was naive CD8+ T cells from PBMCs. The genes are TRBV9 and TRBJ2-3; weak D call: TRBD2 (5 bases). CDR3: CASSPGVGTQYF. The CDR3, as DNA: TGTGCCAGCAGCCCCGGGGTTGGAACGCAGTATTTT.